This T cell receptor (beta chain) is from a study of T cell responses to AZD1222 COVID-19 vaccine. The repertoire was sequenced with immunoSEQ multiplex PCR; TCRdb's copy has only in-frame clones and lacks some. This table has 70,000 to 95,000 clones, 80% to 90% appearing once. Study results and caveats: Baseline serostatus was positive in only a handful of AZD1222 recipients.

This CDR3 spans 13 amino acids. V was trimmed by 2 bases and J by 2 bases, leaving 7 bases between them. Germline CDR1 and CDR2: WNHNN and SYGVQD (reference sequence). As to this clone: As yet, its antigen is unknown.

This clonotype originated in an adult who received the AZD1222 COVID-19 vaccine. V usage is TRBV10-1 and J usage is TRBJ2-7; D not resolved. This specimen was peripheral blood, taken 28 days after the second AZD1222 dose. As DNA, the CDR3 is TGCGCCAGCAGTGAGAATATCCCCTACGAGCAGTACTTC. Amino acids: CASSENIPYEQYF.